This T cell receptor (beta chain) was sequenced during a study of blood T cell repertoires in COVID-19. Study summary: Samples came from the United States, Italy and Spain, spanning acute and convalescent COVID-19.

The CDR3 is 15 residues long. Germline-derived CDR1 and CDR2 are SGHRS and YFSETQ. The germline V and J ends were trimmed by 1 base and 0 bases, with 7 bases remaining between them. Profiled with immunoSEQ multiplex PCR; TCRdb holds only in-frame clones, not every one. The sample carries about 87,000 clones, about 87% recorded once. Sequenced sample: peripheral blood. V and J are TRBV5-1 and TRBJ2-2; D possibly corresponds to TRBD2 (5 bases). The receptor comes from a man aged 40-55 years with acute or convalescent COVID-19. Here the CDR3 DNA reads TGCGCCAGCAGCTTGACCGGGACGAACACCGGGGAGCTGTTTTTT. Translated, it gives CASSLTGTNTGELFF.